This T cell receptor beta chain came from a study of T cells in Graves' hyperthyroidism and ophthalmopathy. General study points: Blood also held most thyroid clonotypes expanded beyond 0.001.

Regions amplified from RNA transcripts were the TCR beta CDR3 regions. The study used the HTBI primer set for a first-round RT-PCR of the TCR CDR3. From the multiplex PCR reads, TCRdb called clonotypes with MiXCR, one entry per CDR3 protein. The data contain some 360,000 distinct CDR3 sequences, more than 11% of them singletons. This clonotype was recorded at least ten times. Its antigen is not identified. The hyperthyroidism was newly diagnosed and had lasted under 2 months; the patients were aged 18 to 65. After removal of 0 bases from V and 3 bases from J, the junction contained 8 bases not matched to a gene. Germline V lookup: CDR1 MNHEY, CDR2 SMNVEV (reference sequence). The CDR3 is 17 amino acids.

This receptor was obtained from a woman in her sixties with Graves' hyperthyroidism. This sequence joins TRBV27 and TRBJ1-5; 7 positions match TRBD1. The sequencing sample was made of blood. The CDR3 nucleotides are TGTGCCAGCAGTTTATCGAGTGGGACAGTCTACAATCAGCCCCAGCATTTT. It encodes CASSLSSGTVYNQPQHF.